This passage covers 28 T cell receptor beta chains from one sample sequenced in a study of brain T cells in children with intractable seizures. The sequenced cases were selected for having the highest brain T cell transcript signatures. Profiling relied on immunoSEQ multiplex PCR, and the TCRdb table lists in-frame clones only, not all of them. The data show 1,500 or so clones, under 90% seen once. The source was resected brain tissue, collected at surgery. These receptors were obtained from a boy aged 5-17 years with focal cortical dysplasia and intractable seizures.

The rearrangement links TRBV10-3 to TRBJ2-7; D perhaps matches TRBD2 (7 bases). CDR1 is ENHRY and CDR2 is SYGVKD in the germline V gene. The CDR3 totals 17 residues. V was shortened by 3 bases and J by 2 bases, with 20 bases between the two germline ends. CDR3 in amino acids: CAISDDWGGSGAYEQYF. For the CDR3, the DNA is TGTGCCATCAGTGACGACTGGGGGGGCAGTGGCGCCTACGAGCAGTACTTC.

This rearrangement joins TRBV30 to TRBJ2-2; D unclear. Germline V lookup: CDR1 GTSNPN, CDR2 SVGIG (reference sequence). Trimming left V 2 bases short and J 8 bases short, with 6 bases between. The CDR3 has 11 amino acids. CDR3 nucleotides: TGTGCCTGGAGTATCACGGGGGAGCTGTTTTTT. As protein: CAWSITGELFF. Drawing the rest from reference TRBV30 and TRBJ2-2, the complete variable domain is SQTIHQWPATLVQPVGSPLSLECTVEGTSNPNLYWYRQAAGRGLQLLFYSVGIGQISSEVPQNLSASRPQDRQFILSSKKLLLSDSGFYLCAWSITGELFFGEGSRLTVL.

The CDR3: CASSISGGFDTQYF. CDR3 coding DNA: TGTGCCAGTAGTATATCCGGGGGGTTCGATACGCAGTATTTT. The V call is TRBV19, the J call TRBJ2-3; 7 positions match TRBD2. Germline CDR1 is LNHDA and CDR2 is SQIVND (reference sequence). Losses at the gene ends were 2 bases for V and 6 bases for J; bases not matched to a gene: 5. The CDR3 length is 14 residues.

V and J are TRBV4-1 and TRBJ1-2; no clear D gene. Germline CDR1 MGHRA, CDR2 YSYEKL. V was shortened by 0 bases and J by 5 bases, with 13 bases between the two germline ends. The CDR3 spans 15 residues. DNA of the CDR3: TGCGCCAGCAGCCAAGATAGAACGCCGATTTATGGCTACACCTTC. Residues: CASSQDRTPIYGYTF.

V gene TRBV5-1 combines with J gene TRBJ1-1, with D uncertain. CDR1 SGHRS and CDR2 YFSETQ come from the germline V gene. The CDR3 sequence is 13 residues long. V dropped 3 bases and J dropped 7 bases, with 13 bases sitting between them. CDR3 region: CASSSLGVGEAFF. In DNA form, the CDR3 reads TGCGCCAGCAGCTCGCTGGGTGTGGGTGAAGCTTTCTTT.

The gene calls are TRBV11-2 and TRBJ1-1; no clear D gene. The germline gives CDR1 SGHAT, CDR2 FQNNGV. V was cut by 2 bases and J by 5 bases, with 9 bases left in between. The CDR3 loop spans 13 amino acids. CDR3 loop: CASSLMRETEAFF. DNA of the CDR3: TGTGCCAGCAGCTTAATGCGGGAGACTGAAGCTTTCTTT.

The chain recombines TRBV4-2 with TRBJ1-2, with 7 bases matching TRBD1. Germline trimming cut 3 bases from V and 0 bases from J; bases unmatched to any gene: 7. The CDR3 sequence is 16 residues long. Germline CDR1 is LGHNA and CDR2 is YNFKEQ. CDR3 coding DNA: TGTGCCAGCAGCCAGAATTGGGGGACAGCTAACTATGGCTACACCTTC. It is translated as CASSQNWGTANYGYTF.

This chain uses TRBV27 with TRBJ2-2; D is undetermined. The V and J ends lost 5 bases and 4 bases respectively, with 5 bases between them. This CDR3 contains 12 residues. In germline, CDR1 is MNHEY, CDR2 SMNVEV (reference sequence). CDR3 DNA: TGTGCCAGCAGTCTTTCCACCGGGGAGCTGTTTTTT. Translation gives CASSLSTGELFF.

The V gene is TRBV5-1, the J gene TRBJ1-5; D perhaps matches TRBD1 (6 bases). CDR3 size: 15 residues. Trimming took 2 bases from V and 2 from J, leaving 11 bases between them. Germline values: CDR1 SGHRS, CDR2 YFSETQ. The CDR3 bases are TGCGCCAGCAGCTTTGGGGGCTCGGGCAATCAGCCCCAGCATTTT. Translating gives CASSFGGSGNQPQHF.

This clone is labeled as hyperexpanded. The CDR3 spells CASSSTVGGSTGELFF. The CDR3 DNA follows: TGTGCCAGCAGCTCTACCGTTGGGGGAAGCACCGGGGAGCTGTTTTTT. V usage is TRBV7-9 and J usage is TRBJ2-2; tentatively, D is TRBD1 or TRBD2 (5 bases each). The V end was cut by 4 bases, the J end by 4 bases, with 16 bases between. CDR1 is SEHNR and CDR2 is FQNEAQ in the germline V gene (reference sequence). The length of the CDR3 is 16 residues.

The chain couples TRBV19 to TRBJ1-4, with D maybe TRBD1 (6 bases). With 4 bases removed from V and 0 bases from J, the gap between germline ends came to 12 bases. Germline CDR1 is LNHDA and CDR2 is SQIVND (reference sequence). The CDR3 runs 16 residues. As DNA, the CDR3 is TGTGCCAGTAGTAAGGGGGATTACCCAACTAATGAAAAACTGTTTTTT. This sequence encodes CASSKGDYPTNEKLFF.

This clone was observed a handful of times. The junction shows a germline mismatch at one end, possibly a read error. The chain joins TRBV2 to TRBJ1-2, with 7 bases aligning to TRBD1. The CDR3 extends over 12 amino acids. The germline CDR1 and CDR2 sequences are SNHLY and FYNNEI. CDR3 sequence reads: CASSLRDSGTAF. CDR3 bases: TGTGCCAGCAGCCTCCGGGACAGCGGAACGGCCTTC. The variable domain in full, completed from reference TRBV2 and TRBJ1-2, reads EPEVTQTPSHQVTQMGQEVILRCVPISNHLYFYWYRQILGQKVEFLVSFYNNEISEKSEIFDDQFSVERPDGSNFTLKIRSTKLEDSAMYFCASSLRDSGTAFGSGTRLTVV.

The rearrangement joins TRBV19 to TRBJ2-6; 10 nucleotides line up with TRBD2. Germline lookup yields CDR1 LNHDA and CDR2 SQIVND (reference sequence). CDR3 length: 19 residues. V lost 3 bases, J lost 6 bases, and 14 bases stayed unmatched. The CDR3 region has the DNA TGTGCCAGTAGTATTTTACTAGCGGGGTCTTCGGCTGAGGCCAACGTCCTGACTTTC. This gives the protein CASSILLAGSSAEANVLTF.

The chain is built from TRBV3-1 (or the pseudogene TRBV3-2) and TRBJ2-7; 8 positions match TRBD1. Germline V gene lookup returns CDR1 LGHDT and CDR2 YNNKEL (reference sequence). J gave up 2 bases and V 5 bases, and 5 bases lay outside the gene matches. This CDR3 is 14 amino acids long. CDR3 sequence (DNA): TGTGCCAGCAGCATACGACAGGGGACCTACGAGCAGTACTTC. This gives the protein CASSIRQGTYEQYF.

This chain connects TRBV27 to TRBJ1-5; possibly TRBD1 for D (6 bases). The length of the CDR3 is 16 residues. Trimming removed 0 bases at V and 6 bases at J, with 15 bases between. The V gene's germline CDR1 is MNHEY and CDR2 SMNVEV (reference sequence). The CDR3 is CASSLSSWGAGQPQHF. The DNA for the CDR3 is TGTGCCAGCAGTTTATCCTCCTGGGGGGCGGGTCAGCCCCAGCATTTT.

The V and J genes are TRBV6-6 and TRBJ1-5; D gene unclear. CDR1 MNHNY and CDR2 SVGAGI come from the germline V gene (reference sequence). CDR3 length equals 16 residues. Trimming removed 5 bases at V and 0 bases at J, with 14 bases between. DNA of the CDR3: TGTGCCAGCAGTACCTCGACATTCTATAGCAATCAGCCCCAGCATTTT. This sequence encodes CASSTSTFYSNQPQHF.

This chain links TRBV21-1 with TRBJ1-6. TRBV21-1 is described as a pseudogene. This CDR3 comprises 16 residues. CDR3 amino acids: CASSNKLTSYNSPLHF. DNA of the CDR3: TGTGCCAGCAGCAACAAATTAACCTCCTATAATTCACCCCTCCACTTT.

The chain is built from TRBV2 and TRBJ1-1; D might be TRBD1 (6 bases). There are 14 residues in the CDR3. V was shortened by 4 bases and J by 2 bases, with 11 bases between the two germline ends. Germline V gene sequence: CDR1 SNHLY, CDR2 FYNNEI. CDR3 protein: CASSGRTANTEAFF. The DNA of the CDR3 is TGTGCCAGCAGTGGGCGGACAGCTAACACTGAAGCTTTCTTT. The full variable domain, in which reference TRBV2 and TRBJ1-1 provide the parts outside the CDR3, is EPEVTQTPSHQVTQMGQEVILRCVPISNHLYFYWYRQILGQKVEFLVSFYNNEISEKSEIFDDQFSVERPDGSNFTLKIRSTKLEDSAMYFCASSGRTANTEAFFGQGTRLTVV.

J is TRBJ2-7 and V is TRBV5-6; TRBD1 aligns across 8 bases. This CDR3 comprises 15 residues. The germline V gene encodes CDR1 SGHDT and CDR2 YYEEEE. V was pared by 0 bases and J by 3 bases, with 5 bases of the junction left unmatched. The CDR3 DNA sequence: TGTGCCAGCAGCTTGGGGACAGGGTTGTACTACGAGCAGTACTTC. Protein: CASSLGTGLYYEQYF.

The chain carries TRBV6-1 and TRBJ1-5; D is uncertain. Looked up from germline, CDR1 is MNHNS and CDR2 is SASEGT. V shed 3 bases and J shed 2 bases, with 20 bases lying between them. The CDR3 is made up of 18 amino acids. The CDR3 sequence: CASSDRSLRAGGNQPQHF. Here the CDR3 DNA reads TGTGCCAGCAGTGATCGATCCCTTCGGGCTGGGGGCAATCAGCCCCAGCATTTT.

To note about this clone: A single base separates this from a much larger clone, so it may be a read error. The CDR3 loop is CATSFGGGSETQYF. The CDR3 DNA sequence: TGTGCCACCAGCTTCGGAGGGGGCTCAGAGACCCAGTACTTC. The chain is built from TRBV15 and TRBJ2-5, with D perhaps matching TRBD1 (7 bases). V dropped 5 bases and J dropped 4 bases, with 14 bases sitting between them. CDR3 length: 14 residues. The germline gives CDR1 LNHNV, CDR2 YYDKDF (reference sequence).

The CDR3 reads CASSLGQGTVGYGYTF. In nucleotides, the CDR3 is TGTGCCAGCTCACTGGGACAGGGGACGGTTGGCTATGGCTACACCTTC. The chain has TRBV2 and TRBJ1-2; 10 bases align to TRBD1. The CDR3 sequence is 16 residues long. Germline V CDR1 and CDR2: SNHLY, FYNNEI. The V segment lost 8 bases and the J segment 4 bases; nucleotides outside the gene matches: 13.

The rearrangement joins TRBV9 to TRBJ1-3, with 8 bases lining up with TRBD1. Trimming removed 0 bases from V and 10 bases from J; junction bases left unmatched: 6. The germline gives CDR1 SGDLS, CDR2 YYNGEE. The CDR3 loop spans 14 amino acids. CDR3: CASSVEGQALTIYF. CDR3 sequence (DNA): TGTGCCAGCAGCGTAGAGGGACAGGCGTTAACCATATATTTT. The variable domain in full, completed from reference TRBV9 and TRBJ1-3, reads DSGVTQTPKHLITATGQRVTLRCSPRSGDLSVYWYQQSLDQGLQFLIQYYNGEERAKGNILERFSAQQFPDLHSELNLSSLELGDSALYFCASSVEGQALTIYFGEGSWLTVV.

CDR3 sequence: CASSEQGTDTQYF. CDR3 DNA sequence: TGTGCCAGCAGTGAGCAGGGGACAGATACGCAGTATTTT. This chain uses TRBV6-4 with TRBJ2-3; possibly TRBD1 for D (6 bases). Germline loops: CDR1 MRHNA, CDR2 SNTAGT. The CDR3 is made up of 13 amino acids. Trimming shortened V by 3 bases and J by 3 bases, and 7 bases separated the two germline ends.

In DNA, the CDR3 is TGTGCCAGCAGTACTCAGGTGGGCGGCAATCAGCCCCAGCATTTT. It codes for CASSTQVGGNQPQHF. The chain uses TRBV6-5 and TRBJ1-5; D remains ambiguous. The germline V gene encodes CDR1 MNHEY and CDR2 SVGAGI. The V gene lost 5 bases and the J gene lost 2 bases, with 13 bases spanning the gap. This CDR3 has 15 amino acids.

The gene calls are TRBV5-1 and TRBJ1-6, with 9 nucleotides matching TRBD1. CDR1 is SGHRS, CDR2 YFSETQ, per germline. J lost 5 bases, V lost 5 bases, and 8 bases had no gene match. The CDR3 loop spans 16 amino acids. The CDR3 here is CASRPGQGNNNSPLHF. DNA of the CDR3: TGCGCCAGCAGACCGGGACAGGGTAATAATAATTCACCCCTCCACTTT.

The genes are TRBV27 and TRBJ2-2, with TRBD1 matching 11 bases. This CDR3 region has 15 residues. Germline V gene lookup returns CDR1 MNHEY and CDR2 SMNVEV (reference sequence). After removal of 7 bases from V and 6 bases from J, the junction contained 7 bases not matched to a gene. CDR3 DNA sequence: TGTGCCAGCACTCAGGACAGGGGGCGCCCCGGGGAGCTGTTTTTT. It encodes CASTQDRGRPGELFF.

This rearrangement joins TRBV6-5 to TRBJ1-2, with D perhaps TRBD1 (5 bases). The V end was cut by 5 bases, the J end by 5 bases, with 12 bases between. CDR1 MNHEY and CDR2 SVGAGI come from the germline V gene. This CDR3 spans 13 amino acids. CDR3 nucleotides: TGTGCCAGCAGTCCGGGACGCGGGTATGGCTACACCTTC. Translated, it gives CASSPGRGYGYTF.